The next 10 T cell receptor beta chains were all read from a single sample in a study of OX40 agonist ivuxolimab in advanced cancers. Sequencing used immunoSEQ multiplex PCR; TCRdb keeps in-frame clones, though not all of them. The sample consists of under 85,000 clones, 70% to 90% of them appearing once. The material sequenced was CD4+ or CD8+ T cells sorted from blood, taken in a trial of the OX40 agonist ivuxolimab. These receptor sequences come from an adult with an advanced solid tumor such as melanoma, head and neck, liver or kidney cancer.

The genes are TRBV5-1 and TRBJ2-1; TRBD1 aligns across 8 bases. Trimming took 4 bases from V and 1 from J; bases not matched to a gene: 4. This CDR3 has 15 amino acids. Germline CDR1 is SGHRS and CDR2 is YFSETQ. The CDR3 bases are TGCGCCAGCAGCCCGGACAGGGCTTCCTACAATGAGCAGTTCTTC. Translation gives CASSPDRASYNEQFF.

This rearrangement joins TRBV11-1 to TRBJ1-4; D is possibly TRBD1 (5 bases). V lost 5 bases to trimming and J lost 7 bases, with 17 bases between them. CDR3 length: 15 amino acids. Germline CDR1 and CDR2: SGHAT and FQDESV (reference sequence). This CDR3 reads CASSLNRRQTEKLFF. The CDR3 bases are TGTGCCAGCAGCCTCAATCGTCGACAGACTGAAAAACTGTTTTTT.

The chain is built from TRBV27 and TRBJ1-1; TRBD1 is a possible D gene (6 bases). V lost 5 bases, J lost 5 bases, and 12 bases lay in between. The CDR3 runs 13 residues. CDR1 and CDR2 from the germline V gene are MNHEY and SMNVEV (reference sequence). CDR3 residues: CASSLQGWTEAFF. CDR3 nucleotides: TGTGCCAGCAGTCTACAGGGATGGACTGAAGCTTTCTTT.

The chain has TRBV6-1 and TRBJ1-1; tentatively, D is TRBD1 (6 bases). Trimming took 2 bases from V and 5 from J, leaving 15 bases between them. CDR3 length: 15 amino acids. The V gene's germline CDR1 is MNHNS and CDR2 SASEGT. Here the CDR3 reads CASSEPPQGKTEAFF. DNA of the CDR3: TGTGCCAGCAGTGAACCCCCACAGGGAAAAACTGAAGCTTTCTTT.

The chain has TRBV5-1 and TRBJ1-2, with 9 bases fitting TRBD1. V gave up 0 bases and J gave up 3 bases; unmatched junction bases: 9. The germline V gene has CDR1 SGHRS and CDR2 YFSETQ. The CDR3 spans 17 residues. The CDR3, as DNA: TGCGCCAGCAGCTTGGAAGCCGCCGGGACAGGGTACTATGGCTACACCTTC. Protein product: CASSLEAAGTGYYGYTF.

The chain uses TRBV7-9 and TRBJ1-2, with 9 bases fitting TRBD1. This CDR3 is built from 16 residues. Germline CDR1 and CDR2: SEHNR and FQNEAQ (reference sequence). Germline trimming cut 5 bases from V and 6 bases from J; bases unmatched to any gene: 13. The CDR3 loop reads CASSPSGTGFVNGYTF. CDR3 in DNA: TGTGCCAGCAGCCCTTCGGGGACAGGGTTTGTTAATGGCTACACCTTC.

This chain joins TRBV6-1 and TRBJ1-1; D is ambiguous. The V end was cut by 7 bases, the J end by 3 bases, with 12 bases between. The CDR3 consists of 13 residues. CDR1 and CDR2 (germline): MNHNS, SASEGT. The chain's CDR3 is CASTEAWDTEAFF. CDR3 in DNA: TGTGCCAGCACCGAGGCCTGGGACACTGAAGCTTTCTTT.

The V and J genes are TRBV7-9 and TRBJ1-6; D may be TRBD1 (6 bases). Germline loops: CDR1 SEHNR, CDR2 FQNEAQ (reference sequence). V was pared by 7 bases and J by 7 bases, with 17 bases between. CDR3 length equals 15 residues. The CDR3 DNA reads TGTGCCAGCACCGAACTGGCAGGGGTAAATTCACCCCTCCACTTT. It codes for CASTELAGVNSPLHF.

The rearrangement links TRBV10-3 to TRBJ2-7; D possibly corresponds to TRBD2 (6 bases). The CDR3 contains 16 residues. The ends were cut back, 2 bases at V and 5 bases at J, with 19 bases in the middle. Germline V lookup: CDR1 ENHRY, CDR2 SYGVKD. CDR3 nucleotides: TGTGCCATCAGTGAGCAGAGTGCCGGGACTGTGCACGAGCAGTACTTC. Translation: CAISEQSAGTVHEQYF.

The gene calls are TRBV19 and TRBJ1-4, with 7 bases fitting TRBD1. The V segment lost 9 bases and the J segment 7 bases; nucleotides outside the gene matches: 11. Per germline, CDR1 LNHDA and CDR2 SQIVND (reference sequence). The CDR3 runs to 14 residues. The CDR3 DNA is TGTGCCAGCCGCCGGACAGGCCTGAGTGAAAAACTGTTTTTT. Residues: CASRRTGLSEKLFF.